One T cell receptor beta chain is described in this entry. Antigen: not known. CD8+ and CD4+ blood T cells underwent TCR beta sequencing. Bulk CD8+ and CD4+ cells came from magnetic negative isolation; CD8+ TEMRA by FACS. V lost 3 bases and J 4 bases, leaving 8 bases between the germline ends. This CDR3 is 13 amino acids long. Germline CDR1 reads KGHDR; CDR2 reads SFDVKD. These data come from a study of CD8 T cells in Susac syndrome. Study-wide results and limits: The authors acknowledged that the study's TCR sequencing and HLA analysis involved relatively few individuals.

After extraction with the RNeasy kit, about 0.45 to 1 ug of the RNA was reverse transcribed using random hexamers. It was immunoSEQ multiplex PCR that amplified TCR beta CDR3 across 54 Vbeta and 13 Jbeta. Using its own MiXCR run on the immunoSEQ multiplex PCR reads, TCRdb lists one record per CDR3 protein. The sample contains 110,000 to 150,000 distinct CDR3 sequences, roughly 94% of which appear only once. The receptor's source is a human donor in good health. The chain joins TRBV24-1 to TRBJ1-2; the D is unclear. The material sequenced was CD8+ T cells from PBMCs. The chain's CDR3 is CATSDPWTYGYTF. CDR3 DNA sequence: TGTGCCACCAGTGATCCATGGACCTATGGCTACACCTTC.